One sample yielded the 2 T cell receptor beta chains listed below, sequenced in a study of a mutant IDH1 vaccine in newly diagnosed glioma. Time point described: week 35, safety follow-up. Vaccination comprised doses that each held 300 ug of mutant IDH1 20-mer peptide, plus topical imiquimod. Clones were read by immunoSEQ multiplex PCR, and TCRdb kept only the in-frame ones, dropping some. The data contain approximately 44,000 clones, around 78% of them seen just once; the ten biggest clones take up 9.5% to 15%. The antigens for these receptors are not known. The sample here was PBMCs, taken from a glioma patient whose treatment included an IDH1 peptide vaccine. Receptors were obtained from a man in his forties with glioma.

The V and J genes are TRBV11-2 and TRBJ2-7, with TRBD1 matching 8 bases. This CDR3 has 19 amino acids. J gave up 0 bases and V 6 bases, and 19 bases lay outside the gene matches. Per germline, CDR1 SGHAT and CDR2 FQNNGV. DNA of the CDR3: TGTGCCAGCAGAATCCCCCGGGACAGGCTTGTGTTTGTCTCCTACGAGCAGTACGTC. It yields the protein CASRIPRDRLVFVSYEQYV.

The chain couples TRBV5-6 to TRBJ2-1; TRBD2 matches at 7 bases. The CDR3 runs 13 residues. The ends lost 0 bases at V and 10 bases at J; junction bases unmatched: 4. The germline CDR1 and CDR2 sequences are SGHDT and YYEEEE. CDR3 DNA sequence: TGTGCCAGCAGCTTGGTTCGGGGGGACGAGCAGTTCTTC. It specifies CASSLVRGDEQFF. Filled out from reference TRBV5-6 and TRBJ2-1, the complete variable domain reads DAGVTQSPTHLIKTRGQQVTLRCSPKSGHDTVSWYQQALGQGPQFIFQYYEEEERQRGNFPDRFSGHQFPNYSSELNVNALLLGDSALYLCASSLVRGDEQFFGPGTRLTVL.